Each of the 17 T cell receptor beta chains below was sequenced from the same sample in a study of cytomegalovirus exposure and HLA in healthy donors. Data came from immunoSEQ multiplex PCR; TCRdb stores just in-frame clones and leaves some out. The sample lists 52,000 or so clones, roughly 89% occurring once. Source material: PBMCs. Receptors originate from a woman between 18 and 29 years old in good health and CMV-seronegative.

CDR3 in DNA: TGTGCCAGCAGTTACTCCCAGGTGAACACTGAAGCTTTCTTT. Translated: CASSYSQVNTEAFF. The genes are TRBV6-5 and TRBJ1-1; no definite D call. Trimming shortened V by 0 bases and J by 0 bases, and 5 bases separated the two germline ends. This CDR3 region has 14 residues. Germline V gene sequence: CDR1 MNHEY, CDR2 SVGAGI.

V usage is TRBV9 and J usage is TRBJ2-1, with D perhaps TRBD2 (6 bases). V was shortened by 2 bases and J by 4 bases, with 10 bases between the two germline ends. From germline, CDR1 is SGDLS and CDR2 YYNGEE. This CDR3 contains 14 residues. This CDR3 reads CASSVSSVYNEQFF. The CDR3 coding sequence is TGTGCCAGCAGCGTCTCTAGCGTATACAATGAGCAGTTCTTC.

This chain uses TRBV5-1 with TRBJ1-4; D may be TRBD1 (6 bases). Trimming took off 8 bases at V and 8 bases at J, with 19 bases between the two ends. CDR3 length equals 14 residues. CDR1 and CDR2 (germline): SGHRS, YFSETQ. CDR3 sequence reads: CASRNREASEKLFF. DNA for the CDR3: TGCGCCAGTCGGAACAGGGAAGCCTCAGAAAAACTGTTTTTT.

The chain carries TRBV7-9 and TRBJ2-3; 15 bases map to TRBD2. The V segment lost 5 bases and the J segment 14 bases; nucleotides outside the gene matches: 8. This CDR3 region has 14 residues. Germline V CDR1 and CDR2: SEHNR, FQNEAQ (reference sequence). The DNA of the CDR3 is TGTGCCAGCAGCGCCGGGGGACTAGCGGGAGGAGGGTATTTT. Translation: CASSAGGLAGGGYF.

J is TRBJ2-5 and V is TRBV27, with 10 bases identical to TRBD2. Losses at the gene ends were 6 bases for V and 5 bases for J; bases not matched to a gene: 9. This CDR3 region has 15 residues. In germline, CDR1 is MNHEY, CDR2 SMNVEV (reference sequence). The CDR3 protein is CASRRLIAGGETQYF. DNA of the CDR3: TGTGCCAGCAGACGGTTGATAGCGGGAGGTGAGACCCAGTACTTC.

This chain connects TRBV5-6 to TRBJ2-7; TRBD2 agrees at 7 bases. Germline lookup yields CDR1 SGHDT and CDR2 YYEEEE. There are 14 residues in the CDR3. Trimming removed 3 bases from V and 4 bases from J; junction bases left unmatched: 7. The CDR3 DNA sequence: TGTGCCAGCAGCTCGGCAGCGCGGGGGTACGAGCAGTACTTC. It translates to CASSSAARGYEQYF. Variable domain in full (rest from reference TRBV5-6 and TRBJ2-7): DAGVTQSPTHLIKTRGQQVTLRCSPKSGHDTVSWYQQALGQGPQFIFQYYEEEERQRGNFPDRFSGHQFPNYSSELNVNALLLGDSALYLCASSSAARGYEQYFGPGTRLTVT.

This clone was seen more than once but under ten times. The chain combines TRBV9 with TRBJ2-1; the match to TRBD2 covers 9 bases. The CDR3 runs to 14 residues. Per germline, CDR1 SGDLS and CDR2 YYNGEE. Trimming cost V 4 bases and J 10 bases; bases outside gene matches: 9. The CDR3 loop is CASSLWREGREQFF. CDR3 DNA sequence: TGTGCCAGCAGCCTCTGGCGGGAGGGCCGGGAGCAGTTCTTC.

The chain uses TRBV2 and TRBJ2-4, with a weak D call TRBD1 (5 bases). V lost 7 bases, J lost 16 bases, and 23 bases lay in between. Per germline, CDR1 SNHLY and CDR2 FYNNEI. This CDR3 spans 13 amino acids. The CDR3 is CASILEPTASPYF. DNA for the CDR3: TGTGCCAGCATCCTCGAGCCGACAGCGTCCCCCTACTTC.

V and J are TRBV5-4 and TRBJ2-2; 8 bases map to TRBD2. The CDR3 totals 17 residues. CDR1 is SGHNT and CDR2 is YYREEE in the germline V gene (reference sequence). J was trimmed by 5 bases and V by 4 bases; bases with no gene match: 13. The CDR3 DNA sequence: TGTGCCAGCAGCCCCGCTAGCGGGTGGGCAGGAACCGGGGAGCTGTTTTTT. Residues: CASSPASGWAGTGELFF.

The chain joins TRBV4-3 to TRBJ2-1; D is perhaps TRBD1 (5 bases). From germline, CDR1 is LGHNA and CDR2 YSLEER. The CDR3 is made up of 15 amino acids. V lost 1 base to trimming and J lost 4 bases, with 11 bases between them. The CDR3 spells CASSQGGGQYNEQFF. CDR3 coding DNA: TGCGCCAGCAGCCAAGGGGGCGGCCAATACAATGAGCAGTTCTTC.

The chain has TRBV4-1 and TRBJ1-4; TRBD1 agrees at 8 bases. Germline trimming cut 0 bases from V and 10 bases from J; bases unmatched to any gene: 7. The CDR3 covers 15 residues. CDR1 is MGHRA, CDR2 YSYEKL, per germline. This chain's CDR3 is CASSQDPNRGRKLFF. DNA for the CDR3: TGCGCCAGCAGCCAAGACCCGAACAGGGGGAGAAAACTGTTTTTT.

This clone was seen once. This chain joins TRBV14 and TRBJ2-3; tentatively, D is TRBD1 (5 bases). The ends were cut back, 4 bases at V and 1 base at J, with 12 bases in the middle. CDR1 and CDR2 from the germline V gene are SGHDN and FVKESK. CDR3 size: 15 residues. The CDR3 here is CASSRRVQGTDTQYF. The DNA of the CDR3 is TGTGCCAGCAGCCGTCGAGTACAGGGCACAGATACGCAGTATTTT.

CDR3 amino acids: CASSQAGLSVSTGKQYF. CDR3 in DNA: TGTGCCAGCAGCCAAGCGGGACTATCGGTATCTACGGGAAAGCAGTACTTC. The chain carries TRBV14 and TRBJ2-7, with 7 bases fitting TRBD2. The CDR3 is 17 residues long. The junction had 17 bases not matched to a gene; V was cut back by 1 base and J by 8 bases. The germline CDR1 and CDR2 sequences are SGHDN and FVKESK.

J is TRBJ2-3 and V is TRBV14, with 7 bases aligning to TRBD1. Germline V CDR1 and CDR2: SGHDN, FVKESK. The CDR3 consists of 15 residues. V lost 1 base to trimming and J lost 2 bases; unmatched junction nucleotides: 3. CDR3 protein: CASSQGDSDTDTQYF. Here the CDR3 DNA reads TGTGCCAGCAGCCAAGGGGACAGTGACACAGATACGCAGTATTTT.

This rearrangement joins TRBV4-2 to TRBJ2-3, with 9 bases that match TRBD2. Germline V CDR1 and CDR2: LGHNA, YNFKEQ. J lost 0 bases, V lost 1 base, and 5 bases had no gene match. There are 17 residues in the CDR3. The CDR3 coding sequence is TGTGCCAGCAGCCAAGGTTCTAGCGGGACTAGCACAGATACGCAGTATTTT. It specifies CASSQGSSGTSTDTQYF.

V usage is TRBV27 and J usage is TRBJ2-7; TRBD1 agrees at 7 bases. Germline values: CDR1 MNHEY, CDR2 SMNVEV (reference sequence). The CDR3 runs 14 residues. The V and J ends lost 6 bases and 5 bases, in that order; junction bases with no gene match: 10. CDR3 loop: CASRSDRVIHEQYF. CDR3 nucleotide sequence: TGTGCCAGCAGATCCGACAGGGTTATACACGAGCAGTACTTC.

The chain uses TRBV30 and TRBJ2-1; 9 nucleotides match TRBD2. The trim removed 4 bases at V and 1 base at J, leaving 5 bases unmatched. This CDR3 comprises 15 residues. The germline gives CDR1 GTSNPN, CDR2 SVGIG (reference sequence). CDR3 residues: CAWTFLAGSYNEQFF. CDR3 sequence (DNA): TGTGCCTGGACCTTTCTAGCGGGGTCCTACAATGAGCAGTTCTTC.